This TCR beta chain was sequenced during a study of blood T cell repertoires in COVID-19. The wider study: Donors in the United States, Italy and Spain gave samples during acute or convalescent COVID-19. T cells, B-cell-depleted T cells, or PBMCs supplied cDNA or gDNA.

Looked up from germline, CDR1 is SQVTM and CDR2 is ANQGSEA. The CDR3 has 12 residues. The J segment lost 7 bases and the V segment lost 6 bases, leaving 8 bases of the junction unmatched. Authors' processing steps: Reference gene primer amplification yielded estimated nucleated cell counts. Profiling relied on immunoSEQ multiplex PCR, and the TCRdb table lists in-frame clones only, not all of them. Clone size and the V and J calls come from that table; the DNA yielded D and trimming. The data contain over 100,000 clones, about four fifths of them singletons. This clone was seen a single time. The specimen sequenced was peripheral blood. V usage is TRBV29-1 and J usage is TRBJ1-1; 7 nucleotides match TRBD1. This clonotype was obtained from a man aged 60 to 69 with acute or convalescent COVID-19. The CDR3 nucleotides read TGCAGCGTCACCCGGGACAGTCGTGAAGCTTTCTTT. Residues: CSVTRDSREAFF.